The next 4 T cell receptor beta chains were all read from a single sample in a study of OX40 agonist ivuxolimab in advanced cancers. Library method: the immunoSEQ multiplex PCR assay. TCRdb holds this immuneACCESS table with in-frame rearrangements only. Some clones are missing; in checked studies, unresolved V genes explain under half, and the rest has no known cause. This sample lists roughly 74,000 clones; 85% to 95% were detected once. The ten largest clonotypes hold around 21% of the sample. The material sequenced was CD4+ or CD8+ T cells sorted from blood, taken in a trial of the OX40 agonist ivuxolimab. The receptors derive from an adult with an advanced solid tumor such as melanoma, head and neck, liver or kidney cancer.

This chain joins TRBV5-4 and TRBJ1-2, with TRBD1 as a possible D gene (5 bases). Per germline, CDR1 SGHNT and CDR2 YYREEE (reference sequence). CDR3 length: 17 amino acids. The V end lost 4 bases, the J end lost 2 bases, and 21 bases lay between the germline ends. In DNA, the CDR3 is TGTGCCAGCAGCCTCCGGGGGGGGTCGGGCCCCAACTATGGCTACACCTTC. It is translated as CASSLRGGSGPNYGYTF.

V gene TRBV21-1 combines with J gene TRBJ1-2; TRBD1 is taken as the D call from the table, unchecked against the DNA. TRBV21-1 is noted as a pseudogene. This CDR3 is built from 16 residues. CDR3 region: CASSKAWGHRNYGYTF. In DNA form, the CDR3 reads TGTGCCAGCAGCAAAGCGTGGGGACACCGGAACTATGGCTACACCTTC.

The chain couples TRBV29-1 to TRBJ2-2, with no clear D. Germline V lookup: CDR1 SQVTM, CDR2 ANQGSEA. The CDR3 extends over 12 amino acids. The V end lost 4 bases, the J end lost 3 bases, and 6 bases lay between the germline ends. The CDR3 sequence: CSVGSDTGELFF. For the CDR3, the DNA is TGCAGCGTTGGATCAGACACCGGGGAGCTGTTTTTT.

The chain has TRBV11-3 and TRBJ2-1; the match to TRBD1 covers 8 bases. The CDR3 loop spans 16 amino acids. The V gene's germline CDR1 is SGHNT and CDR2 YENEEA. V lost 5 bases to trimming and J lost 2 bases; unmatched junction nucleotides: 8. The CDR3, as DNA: TGTGCCAGCAGCCCCAGGGCAGGGGGCACCTACAATGAGCAGTTCTTC. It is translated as CASSPRAGGTYNEQFF.